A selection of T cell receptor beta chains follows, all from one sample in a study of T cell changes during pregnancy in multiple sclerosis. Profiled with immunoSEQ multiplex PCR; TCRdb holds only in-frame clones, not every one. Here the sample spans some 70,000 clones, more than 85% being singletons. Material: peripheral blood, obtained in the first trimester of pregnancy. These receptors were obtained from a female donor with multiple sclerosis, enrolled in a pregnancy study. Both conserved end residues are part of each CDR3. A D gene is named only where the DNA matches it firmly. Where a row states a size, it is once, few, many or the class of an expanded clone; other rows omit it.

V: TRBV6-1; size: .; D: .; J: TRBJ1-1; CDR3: CASSALIAEAFF; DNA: TGTGCCAGCAGTGCCCTAATAGCTGAAGCTTTCTTT
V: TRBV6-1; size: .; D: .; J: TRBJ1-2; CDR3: CASKGAGYGYTF; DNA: TGTGCCAGCAAAGGGGCAGGGTATGGCTACACCTTC
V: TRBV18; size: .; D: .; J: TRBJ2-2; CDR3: CASSPPTGLNTGELFF; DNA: TGTGCCAGCTCACCACCGACCGGGTTGAACACCGGGGAGCTGTTTTTT
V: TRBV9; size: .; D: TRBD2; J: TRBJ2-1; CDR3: CASSGEQGRGLAGRNEQFF; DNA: TGTGCCAGCAGCGGGGAACAGGGGAGGGGACTAGCGGGAAGGAATGAGCAGTTCTTC
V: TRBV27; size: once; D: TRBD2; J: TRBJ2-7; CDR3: CASSLQGLATYEQYF; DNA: TGTGCCAGCAGTTTGCAGGGACTAGCGACTTACGAGCAGTACTTC
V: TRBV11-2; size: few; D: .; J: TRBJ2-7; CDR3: CASSFYLYEQYF; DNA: TGTGCCAGCAGCTTTTATCTCTACGAGCAGTACTTC
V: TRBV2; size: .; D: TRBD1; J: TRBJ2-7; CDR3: CASSGGQGFLSGTYEQYF; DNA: TGTGCCAGCAGTGGCGGACAGGGGTTTTTGAGCGGCACTTACGAGCAGTACTTC
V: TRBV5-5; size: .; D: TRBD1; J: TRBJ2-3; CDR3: CASSTGTGVTDTQYF; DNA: TGTGCCAGCAGCACCGGGACAGGGGTCACAGATACGCAGTATTTT
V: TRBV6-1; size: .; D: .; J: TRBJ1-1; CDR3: CASSEYGDTEAFF; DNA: TGTGCCAGCAGTGAATACGGGGACACTGAAGCTTTCTTT
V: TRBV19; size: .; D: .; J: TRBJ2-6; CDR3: CASEAYSGANVLTF; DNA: TGTGCCAGCGAGGCATATTCTGGGGCCAACGTCCTGACTTTC
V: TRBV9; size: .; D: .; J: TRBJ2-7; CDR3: CASSGRLRSDEQYF; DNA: TGTGCCAGCAGCGGGAGATTACGGTCGGACGAGCAGTACTTC
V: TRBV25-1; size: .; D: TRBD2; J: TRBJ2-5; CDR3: CASSLGTSGSEETQYF; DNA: TGTGCCAGCAGTCTCGGGACTAGCGGGAGCGAAGAGACCCAGTACTTC
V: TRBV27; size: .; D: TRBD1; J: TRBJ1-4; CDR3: CASSYTGGGNEKLFF; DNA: TGTGCCAGCAGTTACACAGGGGGAGGTAATGAAAAACTGTTTTTT
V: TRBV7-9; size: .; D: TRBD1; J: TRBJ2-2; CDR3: CASSFWTGTNTGELFF; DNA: TGTGCCAGCAGCTTTTGGACAGGGACGAACACCGGGGAGCTGTTTTTT
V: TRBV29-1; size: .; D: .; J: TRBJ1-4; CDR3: CSVQGSNEKLFF; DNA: TGCAGCGTACAGGGCTCTAATGAAAAACTGTTTTTT
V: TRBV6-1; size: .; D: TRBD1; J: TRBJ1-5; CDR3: CASSEVQGGAYSNQPQHF; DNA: TGTGCCAGCAGTGAAGTACAGGGGGGGGCATATAGCAATCAGCCCCAGCATTTT
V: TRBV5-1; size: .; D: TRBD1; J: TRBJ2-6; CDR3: CASRADRVGTGANVLTF; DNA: TGCGCCAGCAGGGCGGACAGGGTGGGCACTGGGGCCAACGTCCTGACTTTC
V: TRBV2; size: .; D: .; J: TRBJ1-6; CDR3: CASSVDEGNSPLHF; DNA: TGTGCCAGCAGTGTGGATGAGGGTAATTCACCCCTCCACTTT
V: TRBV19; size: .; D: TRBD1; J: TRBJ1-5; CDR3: CASSTTGVSNQPQHF; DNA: TGTGCCAGTAGTACGACAGGGGTTAGCAATCAGCCCCAGCATTTT
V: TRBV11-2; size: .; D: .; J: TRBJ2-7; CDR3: CASSLGSGWHSYEQYF; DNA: TGTGCCAGCAGCTTAGGCTCAGGGTGGCACTCCTACGAGCAGTACTTC
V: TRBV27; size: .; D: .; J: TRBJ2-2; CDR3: CASSLRAGWSGELFF; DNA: TGTGCCAGCAGTTTAAGGGCAGGGTGGTCCGGGGAGCTGTTTTTT
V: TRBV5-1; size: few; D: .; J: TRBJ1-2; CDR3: CASSLGQPYGYTF; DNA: TGCGCCAGCAGCTTGGGACAGCCCTATGGCTACACCTTC
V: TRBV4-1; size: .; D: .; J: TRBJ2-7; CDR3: CASSPVGLSSYEQYF; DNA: TGCGCCAGCAGCCCGGTTGGACTCAGCTCCTACGAGCAGTACTTC
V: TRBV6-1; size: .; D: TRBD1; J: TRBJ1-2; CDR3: CASRRDSYTIYGYTF; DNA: TGTGCCAGCCGACGGGACAGCTATACGATCTATGGCTACACCTTC
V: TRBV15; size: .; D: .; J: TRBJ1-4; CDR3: CATRGGGNNEKLFF; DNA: TGTGCCACCAGAGGGGGGGGGAATAATGAAAAACTGTTTTTT
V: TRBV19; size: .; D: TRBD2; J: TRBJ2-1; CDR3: CASTRDYASNNEQFF; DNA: TGTGCCAGTACCCGGGACTACGCTTCCAACAATGAGCAGTTCTTC
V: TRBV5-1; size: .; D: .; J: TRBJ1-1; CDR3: CASSFQGNTEAFF; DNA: TGCGCCAGCAGCTTTCAGGGGAACACTGAAGCTTTCTTT
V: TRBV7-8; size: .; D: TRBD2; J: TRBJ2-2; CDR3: CASSLDLLAGRVTGELFF; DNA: TGTGCCAGCAGCTTAGATTTGCTAGCGGGACGGGTCACCGGGGAGCTGTTTTTT
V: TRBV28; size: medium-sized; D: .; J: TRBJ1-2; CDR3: CASSFSGADYGYTF; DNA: TGTGCCAGCAGTTTTTCGGGTGCCGACTATGGCTACACCTTC
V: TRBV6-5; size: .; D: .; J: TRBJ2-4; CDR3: CATRGTAKNIQYF; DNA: TGTGCCACCCGCGGCACGGCCAAAAACATTCAGTACTTC
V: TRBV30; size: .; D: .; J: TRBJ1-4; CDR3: CAWRTGVVREKLFF; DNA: TGTGCCTGGAGGACAGGAGTGGTGAGGGAAAAACTGTTTTTT
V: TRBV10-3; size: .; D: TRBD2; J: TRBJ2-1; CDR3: CAISESGGGSTSGGADNEQFF; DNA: TGTGCCATCAGTGAAAGCGGCGGCGGATCGACTAGCGGGGGGGCAGACAATGAGCAGTTCTTC
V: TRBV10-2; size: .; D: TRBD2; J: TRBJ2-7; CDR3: CASRRSGSSHEQYF; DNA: TGCGCCAGCAGGAGGAGCGGGAGTTCCCACGAGCAGTACTTC
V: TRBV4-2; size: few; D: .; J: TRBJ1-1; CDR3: CASSQVRQVEAFF; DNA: TGTGCCAGCAGCCAAGTTAGGCAGGTTGAAGCTTTCTTT
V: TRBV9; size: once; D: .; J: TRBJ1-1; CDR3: CASSVGPKVGAKTEAFF; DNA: TGTGCCAGCAGCGTAGGTCCTAAGGTGGGGGCAAAGACTGAAGCTTTCTTT
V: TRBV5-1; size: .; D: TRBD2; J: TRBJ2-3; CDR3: CASSRGGDSSTDTQYF; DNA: TGCGCCAGCAGCCGGGGGGGGGATAGTAGTACAGATACGCAGTATTTT
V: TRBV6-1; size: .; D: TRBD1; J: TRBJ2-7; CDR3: CASNGGTGGYEQYF; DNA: TGTGCCAGCAACGGGGGGACAGGGGGTTACGAGCAGTACTTC
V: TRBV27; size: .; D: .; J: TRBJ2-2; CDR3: CASALSRRGTGELFF; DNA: TGTGCCAGCGCCCTATCGCGCAGGGGCACCGGGGAGCTGTTTTTT
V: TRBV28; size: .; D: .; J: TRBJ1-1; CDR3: CASSMRSDPRIEAFF; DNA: TGTGCCAGCAGTATGCGAAGCGACCCGAGGATTGAAGCTTTCTTT
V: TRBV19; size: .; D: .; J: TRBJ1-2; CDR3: CASSISRSYGYTF; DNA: TGTGCCAGTAGTATCTCCAGGTCCTATGGCTACACCTTC
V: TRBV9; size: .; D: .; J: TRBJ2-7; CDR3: CASSPTTASYEQYF; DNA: TGTGCCAGCAGCCCGACGACAGCCAGCTACGAGCAGTACTTC
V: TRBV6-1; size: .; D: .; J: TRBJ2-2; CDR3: CASSEASGPGELFF; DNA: TGTGCCAGCAGTGAAGCTTCAGGTCCCGGGGAGCTGTTTTTT
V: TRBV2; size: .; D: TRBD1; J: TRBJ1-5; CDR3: CASTLTGAQPQHF; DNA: TGTGCCAGCACCCTGACAGGGGCCCAGCCCCAGCATTTT
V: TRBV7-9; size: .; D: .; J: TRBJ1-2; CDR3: CASSLGGLPYGYTF; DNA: TGTGCCAGCAGCTTAGGTGGCCTTCCGTATGGCTACACCTTC
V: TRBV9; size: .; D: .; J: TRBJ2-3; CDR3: CASSRPGFTDTQYF; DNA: TGTGCCAGCAGCCGTCCGGGTTTCACAGATACGCAGTATTTT
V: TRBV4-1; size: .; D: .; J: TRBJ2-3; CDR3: CASSQDSVRGTDTQYF; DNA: TGCGCCAGCAGCCAAGATTCGGTAAGAGGCACAGATACGCAGTATTTT
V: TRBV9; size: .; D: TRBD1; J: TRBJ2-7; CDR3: CASSVDTRSVGGTGFSYEQYF; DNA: TGTGCCAGCAGCGTAGACACGAGGAGTGTAGGCGGGACAGGGTTCTCCTACGAGCAGTACTTC
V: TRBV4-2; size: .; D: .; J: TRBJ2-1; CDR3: CASSYSLKYEQFF; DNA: TGTGCCAGCAGCTATAGCCTTAAGTATGAGCAGTTCTTC
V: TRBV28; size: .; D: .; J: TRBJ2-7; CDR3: CAAGRDEQYF; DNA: TGTGCCGCGGGGCGAGACGAGCAGTACTTC
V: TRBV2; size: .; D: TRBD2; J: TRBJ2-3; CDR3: CASSALLAGGTQYF; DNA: TGTGCCAGCAGTGCACTACTAGCGGGGGGGACGCAGTATTTT
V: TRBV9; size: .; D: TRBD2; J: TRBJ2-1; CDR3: CASSVGLAGGHEQFF; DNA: TGTGCCAGCAGCGTGGGACTAGCGGGAGGACATGAGCAGTTCTTC
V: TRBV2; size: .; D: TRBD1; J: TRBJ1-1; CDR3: CASSARQGRNTEAFF; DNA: TGTGCCAGCAGTGCCCGACAGGGGAGGAACACTGAAGCTTTCTTT
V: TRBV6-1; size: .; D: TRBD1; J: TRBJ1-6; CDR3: CASSPDRIYNSPLHF; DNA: TGTGCCAGCTCCCCGGACAGGATCTATAATTCACCCCTCCACTTT
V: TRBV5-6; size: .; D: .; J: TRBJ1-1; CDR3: CASSLRGTGTEAFF; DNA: TGTGCCAGCAGCTTGCGGGGGACGGGCACTGAAGCTTTCTTT
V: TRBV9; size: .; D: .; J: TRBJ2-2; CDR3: CASSPPLTGELFF; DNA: TGTGCCAGCAGCCCCCCCCTCACCGGGGAGCTGTTTTTT
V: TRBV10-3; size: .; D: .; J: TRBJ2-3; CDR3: CAILGSAYTDTQYF; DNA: TGTGCCATCCTCGGGAGCGCTTACACAGATACGCAGTATTTT
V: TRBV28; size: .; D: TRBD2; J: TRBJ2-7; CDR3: CASSPFLAGVTYEQYF; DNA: TGTGCCAGCAGCCCCTTTCTCGCGGGAGTTACCTACGAGCAGTACTTC
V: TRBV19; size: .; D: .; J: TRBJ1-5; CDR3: CASTRADNQPQHF; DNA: TGTGCCAGTACGAGGGCGGACAATCAGCCCCAGCATTTT
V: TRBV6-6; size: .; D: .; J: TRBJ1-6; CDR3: CASRSTGSYNSPLHF; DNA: TGTGCCAGCAGATCAACAGGGTCGTATAATTCACCCCTCCACTTT
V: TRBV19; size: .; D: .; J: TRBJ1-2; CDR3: CASRGSGRRGGYTF; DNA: TGTGCCAGTAGGGGAAGCGGCCGCCGAGGGGGCTACACCTTC